The rows below give T cell receptor beta chains drawn from one sample of a study of blood T cell repertoires in COVID-19. Clones were sequenced by immunoSEQ multiplex PCR, and TCRdb holds only the in-frame ones, with some missing. The sample records about 190,000 clones, around 90% being singletons. Source material: peripheral blood. These receptors were taken from a man in his fifties with acute or convalescent COVID-19. CDR3s leave out the opening cysteine and the closing phenylalanine or tryptophan. A D gene is named only where the DNA matches it firmly.

D gene | J gene | V gene | CDR3 protein
- | TRBJ2-2 | TRBV3-1/TRBV3-2 | ASSPEWGAGRGISSYTGELF
- | TRBJ2-1 | TRBV28 | ASSLVGTSTVDEQF
- | TRBJ2-5 | TRBV7-3 | ASSLGGFLETQY
- | TRBJ2-2 | TRBV19 | ASSRTVNTGELF
TRBD2 | TRBJ2-1 | TRBV5-6 | ASSLTRDYSYNEQF
- | TRBJ1-2 | TRBV28 | ASSLGEGKGYT
TRBD1 | TRBJ1-1 | TRBV19 | ASSKLTGGASSGEAF
TRBD2 | TRBJ2-5 | TRBV7-6 | ASSLALTSGSYETQY
- | TRBJ1-2 | TRBV29-1 | SVEEGAGGYT
TRBD2 | TRBJ2-5 | TRBV4-3 | ASSQERAGGVETQY
TRBD2 | TRBJ2-1 | TRBV19 | ASSISGRGTPYNEQF
- | TRBJ1-3 | TRBV29-1 | SVEDQENGNTIY
TRBD1 | TRBJ2-6 | TRBV13 | ASSLGLGGTVLT
TRBD1 | TRBJ1-2 | TRBV5-6 | ASSLAGTANYGYT
TRBD1 | TRBJ1-1 | TRBV27 | ASSPTMTGGTEAF
- | TRBJ2-5 | TRBV19 | ASSMQGRETQY
- | TRBJ1-4 | TRBV6-2/TRBV6-3 | ASSSGTSATNEKLF
TRBD2 | TRBJ2-3 | TRBV4-2 | ASGLAGGRGTDTQY
TRBD2 | TRBJ2-3 | TRBV5-4 | ASTIGGAPDTQY
TRBD2 | TRBJ2-5 | TRBV18 | ASSQGTRGETQY
TRBD2 | TRBJ2-5 | TRBV9 | ASSAGFGGVETQY
- | TRBJ1-2 | TRBV5-6 | ASSHRDGYT
- | TRBJ1-2 | TRBV20-1 | SASYGDGYT
TRBD1 | TRBJ2-3 | TRBV7-9 | ASSATDRGNTDTQY